Below are 25 T cell receptor beta chains sequenced from a single sample in a study of blood T cell repertoires in COVID-19. Libraries were prepared by immunoSEQ multiplex PCR; TCRdb keeps only in-frame clonotypes and omits some of them. The table includes approximately 230,000 clones, around 86% detected once. The specimen was peripheral blood. The receptors originated from a man aged 30-40 years who had recovered from COVID-19.

The chain couples TRBV11-3 to TRBJ2-5, with TRBD2 identical over 10 bases. Germline V gene lookup returns CDR1 SGHNT and CDR2 YENEEA. After removal of 1 base from V and 5 bases from J, the junction contained 7 bases not matched to a gene. The CDR3 has 16 amino acids. The CDR3 DNA follows: TGTGCCAGCAGCTTAGGGTTGGGACTAGCGTTCGAGACCCAGTACTTC. This sequence encodes CASSLGLGLAFETQYF.

This chain joins TRBV14 and TRBJ1-2; D uncertain. V was trimmed by 1 base and J by 8 bases, leaving 14 bases between them. This CDR3 contains 14 residues. Germline V gene data show CDR1 as SGHDN and CDR2 as FVKESK. The CDR3 spells CASSQVHFREGYTF. The DNA for the CDR3 is TGTGCCAGCAGCCAAGTCCACTTCCGGGAAGGCTACACCTTC.

Regarding this clone: This may arise from a read error, as a much more abundant clone is one base away. This chain uses TRBV7-6 with TRBJ1-2; 10 bases agree with TRBD1. Germline CDR1 is SGHVS and CDR2 is FNYEAQ. V was clipped by 5 bases and J by 3 bases; unmatched bases: 6. The CDR3 is 15 residues long. CDR3 sequence (DNA): TGTGCCAGCAGCCCCCGGGACAGGGGAGACTATGGCTACACCTTC. As protein: CASSPRDRGDYGYTF.

This chain links TRBV9 with TRBJ1-2; 9 bases align to TRBD1. The CDR3 consists of 15 residues. Per germline, CDR1 SGDLS and CDR2 YYNGEE. Trimming removed 0 bases from V and 4 bases from J; junction bases left unmatched: 4. The CDR3 spells CASSVVGQGLYGYTF. The CDR3 nucleotides are TGTGCCAGCAGCGTAGTCGGACAGGGGCTCTATGGCTACACCTTC.

The V and J genes are TRBV7-9 and TRBJ2-7; 8 bases agree with TRBD1. The CDR3 is 14 residues long. Germline V CDR1 and CDR2: SEHNR, FQNEAQ (reference sequence). V lost 6 bases and J lost 2; bases outside the gene matches: 6. The CDR3 DNA follows: TGTGCCAGCAGTCAACAGGGGGGACCCTACGAGCAGTACTTC. The encoded protein is CASSQQGGPYEQYF.

The V and J genes are TRBV5-4 and TRBJ2-7; the D gene is possibly TRBD1 (5 bases). Trimming left V 2 bases short and J 4 bases short, with 7 bases between. This CDR3 region has 12 residues. Germline V gene lookup returns CDR1 SGHNT and CDR2 YYREEE (reference sequence). CDR3 residues: CASSFDRYEQYF. The CDR3 nucleotides are TGTGCCAGCAGCTTCGACAGATACGAGCAGTACTTC. Filled out from reference TRBV5-4 and TRBJ2-7, the complete variable domain reads ETGVTQSPTHLIKTRGQQVTLRCSSQSGHNTVSWYQQALGQGPQFIFQYYREEENGRGNFPPRFSGLQFPNYSSELNVNALELDDSALYLCASSFDRYEQYFGPGTRLTVT.

The gene calls are TRBV4-1 and TRBJ2-1, with 7 bases matching TRBD1. The germline CDR1 and CDR2 sequences are MGHRA and YSYEKL. The V and J ends lost 4 bases and 4 bases, in that order; junction bases with no gene match: 10. CDR3 size: 16 residues. CDR3 bases: TGCGCCAGCAGCCCGGGGCCGGACAGGCCGTACAATGAGCAGTTCTTC. It specifies CASSPGPDRPYNEQFF.

The chain couples TRBV10-2 to TRBJ2-3; D not certain. Germline V gives CDR1 WSHSY, CDR2 SAAADI. The CDR3 is made up of 15 amino acids. Trimming took off 0 bases at V and 2 bases at J, with 9 bases between the two ends. The CDR3 sequence is CASSESRVLTDTQYF. The CDR3 nucleotides read TGCGCCAGCAGTGAGTCTCGGGTCCTCACAGATACGCAGTATTTT.

This chain uses TRBV27 with TRBJ1-6; a weak D match, TRBD1 (6 bases). The V gene lost 4 bases and the J gene lost 10 bases, with 17 bases spanning the gap. Germline CDR1 and CDR2: MNHEY and SMNVEV (reference sequence). The CDR3 sequence is 15 residues long. CDR3 in amino acids: CASSYSGTGRSPLHF. In nucleotides, the CDR3 is TGTGCCAGCAGTTACTCTGGCACAGGGCGATCACCCCTCCACTTT.

As for this clone: A read error may produce the germline difference seen at one junction end. The chain recombines TRBV7-2 with TRBJ2-7; perhaps D is TRBD1 or TRBD2 (5 bases each). This CDR3 region has 17 residues. The germline V gene has CDR1 SGHTA and CDR2 FQGNSA. The CDR3 reads CASSLASGHNPLSEQYF. DNA of the CDR3: TGTGCCAGCAGCCTAGCCTCTGGACATAACCCACTCAGCGAGCAGTACTTC.

The chain combines TRBV4-1 with TRBJ2-1, with TRBD2 identical over 9 bases. The CDR3 has 15 residues. From germline, CDR1 is MGHRA and CDR2 YSYEKL. V shed 2 bases, J shed 4 bases, and the junction held 3 bases outside the gene matches. CDR3 sequence: CASSQFSGGYNEQFF. In DNA, the CDR3 is TGCGCCAGCAGCCAATTCAGCGGGGGGTACAATGAGCAGTTCTTC.

The chain joins TRBV9 to TRBJ1-3; D might be TRBD1 (5 bases). The length of the CDR3 is 15 residues. Germline-derived CDR1 and CDR2 are SGDLS and YYNGEE. The V end lost 7 bases, the J end lost 0 bases, and 14 bases lay between the germline ends. The DNA of the CDR3 is TGTGCCAGCGGGGCCAGGCCTAGCTCTGGAAACACCATATATTTT. Protein product: CASGARPSSGNTIYF.

The CDR3 reads CASSRGGSGELFF. Written as DNA, the CDR3 is TGTGCCAGCAGTCGCGGGGGGTCCGGGGAGCTGTTTTTT. This chain connects TRBV11-2 to TRBJ2-2, with 8 bases that match TRBD2. With V trimmed by 6 bases and J by 6 bases, 3 bases remained unmatched. The CDR3 is 13 residues long. The germline V gene has CDR1 SGHAT and CDR2 FQNNGV.

About this clone: This CDR3 is also generated by other DNA sequences in the sample. The CDR3 DNA follows: TGTGCCAGCAGTTACTCCACAGGGGGCTACGAGCAGTACTTC. It translates to CASSYSTGGYEQYF. The chain couples TRBV6-6 to TRBJ2-7; 8 bases line up with TRBD1. V lost 0 bases, J lost 3 bases, and 1 base stayed unmatched. The germline gives CDR1 MNHNY, CDR2 SVGAGI (reference sequence). The CDR3 totals 14 residues.

The chain recombines TRBV2 with TRBJ1-5, with D possibly being TRBD1 (6 bases). The CDR3 covers 16 residues. Per germline, CDR1 SNHLY and CDR2 FYNNEI. Trimming cost V 3 bases and J 0 bases, with 12 bases left between them. CDR3 sequence: CASSELGADSNQPQHF. The DNA of the CDR3 is TGTGCCAGCAGTGAGTTGGGGGCTGATAGCAATCAGCCCCAGCATTTT.

This clone was found a few times. The chain is built from TRBV9 and TRBJ2-7; tentative D call: TRBD1 (5 bases). The CDR3 has 12 amino acids. The germline CDR1 and CDR2 sequences are SGDLS and YYNGEE. Trimming shortened V by 6 bases and J by 2 bases, and 9 bases separated the two germline ends. The CDR3 DNA is TGTGCCAGCAAGGGGTCAGCCTACGAGCAGTACTTC. This sequence encodes CASKGSAYEQYF. Complete variable domain (other parts from reference TRBV9 and TRBJ2-7): DSGVTQTPKHLITATGQRVTLRCSPRSGDLSVYWYQQSLDQGLQFLIQYYNGEERAKGNILERFSAQQFPDLHSELNLSSLELGDSALYFCASKGSAYEQYFGPGTRLTVT.

This sequence joins TRBV5-4 and TRBJ2-5; TRBD2 matches 9 bases. V shed 2 bases and J 5 bases; nucleotides not matched to a gene: 7. Germline lookup yields CDR1 SGHNT and CDR2 YYREEE (reference sequence). This CDR3 spans 15 amino acids. DNA of the CDR3: TGTGCCAGCAGCTTACCTAGCGGGGTCCGTGAGACCCAGTACTTC. Translated, it gives CASSLPSGVRETQYF.

The chain uses TRBV7-9 and TRBJ1-2; no definite D call. The CDR3 covers 13 residues. V lost 5 bases and J 5 bases, leaving 12 bases between the germline ends. The V gene's germline CDR1 is SEHNR and CDR2 FQNEAQ (reference sequence). CDR3 DNA sequence: TGTGCCAGCAGCCCTGATGGCCCATATGGCTACACCTTC. This sequence encodes CASSPDGPYGYTF.

The chain carries TRBV5-4 and TRBJ2-6, with D possibly being TRBD1 (6 bases). Trimming left V 5 bases short and J 0 bases short, with 9 bases between. Germline V CDR1 and CDR2: SGHNT, YYREEE (reference sequence). The CDR3 extends over 15 amino acids. CDR3 sequence reads: CASSIQGSGANVLTF. CDR3 DNA sequence: TGTGCCAGCAGTATACAGGGCTCTGGGGCCAACGTCCTGACTTTC.

The chain employs TRBV6-5 and TRBJ2-3, with a weak D call TRBD2 (5 bases). There are 14 residues in the CDR3. Germline V gene lookup returns CDR1 MNHEY and CDR2 SVGAGI. Trimming took 8 bases from V and 2 from J, leaving 14 bases between them. CDR3 DNA: TGTGCCAGCTACACGGGGAGCCTCACAGATACGCAGTATTTT. It translates to CASYTGSLTDTQYF.

This chain links TRBV5-6 with TRBJ2-5; 10 bases align to TRBD1. V dropped 0 bases and J dropped 5; count of bases not matched to a gene: 4. CDR3 length: 15 residues. The germline V gene encodes CDR1 SGHDT and CDR2 YYEEEE. CDR3 sequence: CASSLEGTGVETQYF. The CDR3 nucleotides read TGTGCCAGCAGCTTGGAAGGGACAGGGGTCGAGACCCAGTACTTC.

The chain links TRBV27 to TRBJ2-7; 10 nucleotides align to TRBD1. Germline CDR1 and CDR2: MNHEY and SMNVEV (reference sequence). CDR3 length: 15 amino acids. The J segment lost 0 bases and the V segment lost 6 bases, leaving 5 bases of the junction unmatched. CDR3 nucleotide sequence: TGTGCCAGCAGGTGGGGACAGGGGAGCTCCTACGAGCAGTACTTC. As protein: CASRWGQGSSYEQYF.

This chain uses TRBV4-2 with TRBJ1-6; no clear D gene. Germline V gene data show CDR1 as LGHNA and CDR2 as YNFKEQ. The germline V and J ends were trimmed by 1 base and 17 bases, with 9 bases remaining between them. The CDR3 length is 11 residues. The CDR3 sequence is CASSQGGRFHF. CDR3 coding DNA: TGTGCCAGCAGCCAAGGAGGAAGGTTCCACTTT.

The V and J genes are TRBV19 and TRBJ1-1; 8 bases align to TRBD1. V lost 6 bases and J lost 1; bases outside the gene matches: 4. The CDR3 loop spans 14 amino acids. In germline, CDR1 is LNHDA, CDR2 SQIVND (reference sequence). The CDR3 reads CASSLQGGNTEAFF. The DNA of the CDR3 is TGTGCCAGTAGCCTACAGGGGGGGAACACTGAAGCTTTCTTT. The whole variable domain, remainder taken from reference TRBV19 and TRBJ1-1, is DGGITQSPKYLFRKEGQNVTLSCEQNLNHDAMYWYRQDPGQGLRLIYYSQIVNDFQKGDIAEGYSVSREKKESFPLTVTSAQKNPTAFYLCASSLQGGNTEAFFGQGTRLTVV.

J is TRBJ1-1 and V is TRBV7-8, with TRBD1 as a possible D gene (5 bases). The length of the CDR3 is 15 residues. Per the germline V gene, CDR1 is SGHVS and CDR2 is FQNEAQ. Trimming cost V 1 base and J 0 bases, with 9 bases left between them. The CDR3 DNA reads TGTGCCAGCAGCTTAGATACAGGCATGAACACTGAAGCTTTCTTT. Its translation is CASSLDTGMNTEAFF.